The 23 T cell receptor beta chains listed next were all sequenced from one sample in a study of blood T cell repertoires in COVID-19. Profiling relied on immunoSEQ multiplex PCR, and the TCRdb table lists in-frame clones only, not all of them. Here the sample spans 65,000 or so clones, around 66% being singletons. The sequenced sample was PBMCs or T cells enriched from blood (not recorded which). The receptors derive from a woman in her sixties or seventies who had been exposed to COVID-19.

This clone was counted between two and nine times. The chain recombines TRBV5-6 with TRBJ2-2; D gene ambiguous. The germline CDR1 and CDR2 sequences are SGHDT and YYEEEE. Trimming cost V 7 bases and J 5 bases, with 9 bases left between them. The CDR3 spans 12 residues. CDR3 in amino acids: CASLVSTGELFF. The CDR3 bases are TGTGCCAGCCTCGTTTCTACCGGGGAGCTGTTTTTT. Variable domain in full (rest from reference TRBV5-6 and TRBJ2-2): DAGVTQSPTHLIKTRGQQVTLRCSPKSGHDTVSWYQQALGQGPQFIFQYYEEEERQRGNFPDRFSGHQFPNYSSELNVNALLLGDSALYLCASLVSTGELFFGEGSRLTVL.

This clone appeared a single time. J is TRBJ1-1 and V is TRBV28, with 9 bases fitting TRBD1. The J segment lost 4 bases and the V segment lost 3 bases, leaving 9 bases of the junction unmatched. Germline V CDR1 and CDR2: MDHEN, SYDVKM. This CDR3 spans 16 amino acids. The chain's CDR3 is CASSFLQGAGSTEAFF. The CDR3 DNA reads TGTGCCAGCAGTTTCCTACAGGGGGCAGGGTCCACTGAAGCTTTCTTT.

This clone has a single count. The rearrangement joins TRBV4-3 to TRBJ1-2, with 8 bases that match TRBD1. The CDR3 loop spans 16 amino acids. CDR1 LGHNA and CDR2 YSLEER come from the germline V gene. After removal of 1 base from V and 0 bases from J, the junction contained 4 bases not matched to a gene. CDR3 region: CASSQGDRPTNYGYTF. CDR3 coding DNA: TGCGCCAGCAGCCAAGGGGACAGGCCCACTAACTATGGCTACACCTTC.

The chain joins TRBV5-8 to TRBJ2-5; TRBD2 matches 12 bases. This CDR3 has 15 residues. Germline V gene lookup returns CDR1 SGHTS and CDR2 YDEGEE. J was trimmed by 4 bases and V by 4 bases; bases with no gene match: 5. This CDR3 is CASSTGLAGSETQYF. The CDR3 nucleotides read TGTGCCAGCAGCACCGGACTAGCGGGGTCAGAGACCCAGTACTTC.

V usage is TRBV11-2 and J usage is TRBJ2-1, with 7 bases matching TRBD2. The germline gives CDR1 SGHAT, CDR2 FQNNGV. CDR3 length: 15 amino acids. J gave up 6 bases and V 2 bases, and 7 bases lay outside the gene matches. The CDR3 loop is CASSLNLAGSNEQFF. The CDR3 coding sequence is TGTGCCAGCAGCTTAAATTTAGCGGGTTCCAATGAGCAGTTCTTC. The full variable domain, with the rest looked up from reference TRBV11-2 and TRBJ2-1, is EAGVAQSPRYKIIEKRQSVAFWCNPISGHATLYWYQQILGQGPKLLIQFQNNGVVDDSQLPKDRFSAERLKGVDSTLKIQPAKLEDSAVYLCASSLNLAGSNEQFFGPGTRLTVL.

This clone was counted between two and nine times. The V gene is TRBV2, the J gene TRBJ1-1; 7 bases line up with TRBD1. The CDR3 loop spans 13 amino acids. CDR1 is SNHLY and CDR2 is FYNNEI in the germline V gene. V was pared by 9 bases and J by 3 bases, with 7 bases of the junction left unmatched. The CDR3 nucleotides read TGTGCCAGTAAGCCTACAGGGGACACTGAAGCTTTCTTT. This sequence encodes CASKPTGDTEAFF.

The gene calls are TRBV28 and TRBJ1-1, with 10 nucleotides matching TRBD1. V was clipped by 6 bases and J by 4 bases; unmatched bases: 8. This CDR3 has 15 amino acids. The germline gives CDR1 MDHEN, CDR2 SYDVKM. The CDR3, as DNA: TGTGCCAGCAGACCCGGGACAGGGGTAGGCACTGAAGCTTTCTTT. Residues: CASRPGTGVGTEAFF.

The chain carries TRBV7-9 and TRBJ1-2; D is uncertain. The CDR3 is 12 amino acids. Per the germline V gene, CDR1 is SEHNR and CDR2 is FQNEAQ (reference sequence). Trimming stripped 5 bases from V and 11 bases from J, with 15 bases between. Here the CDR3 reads CASSTPSGLYTF. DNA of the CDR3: TGTGCCAGCAGCACACCCTCGGGTCTATACACCTTC. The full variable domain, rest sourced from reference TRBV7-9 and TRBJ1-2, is DTGVSQNPRHKITKRGQNVTFRCDPISEHNRLYWYRQTLGQGPEFLTYFQNEAQLEKSRLLSDRFSAERPKGSFSTLEIQRTEQGDSAMYLCASSTPSGLYTFGSGTRLTVV.

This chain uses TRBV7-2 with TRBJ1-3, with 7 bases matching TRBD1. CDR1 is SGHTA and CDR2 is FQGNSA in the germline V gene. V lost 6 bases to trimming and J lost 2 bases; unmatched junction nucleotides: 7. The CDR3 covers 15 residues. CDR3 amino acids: CASRTSTGAGNTIYF. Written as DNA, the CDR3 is TGTGCCAGCAGGACCAGTACAGGGGCTGGAAACACCATATATTTT.

In DNA form, the CDR3 reads TGCAGCGGCTGGACAGGGAACACTGAAGCTTTCTTT. Translation gives CSGWTGNTEAFF. The rearrangement links TRBV29-1 to TRBJ1-1; 7 bases fit TRBD1. This CDR3 is built from 12 residues. V trimming: 7 bases; J trimming: 1 base; junction bases outside the gene matches: 3. Germline values: CDR1 SQVTM, CDR2 ANQGSEA.

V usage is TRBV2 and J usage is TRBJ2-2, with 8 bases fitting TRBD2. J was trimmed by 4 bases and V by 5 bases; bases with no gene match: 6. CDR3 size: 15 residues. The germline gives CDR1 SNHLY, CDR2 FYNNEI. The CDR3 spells CASSPSGRATGELFF. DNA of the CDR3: TGTGCCAGCAGTCCGTCCGGGAGGGCCACCGGGGAGCTGTTTTTT. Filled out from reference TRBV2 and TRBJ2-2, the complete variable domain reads EPEVTQTPSHQVTQMGQEVILRCVPISNHLYFYWYRQILGQKVEFLVSFYNNEISEKSEIFDDQFSVERPDGSNFTLKIRSTKLEDSAMYFCASSPSGRATGELFFGEGSRLTVL.

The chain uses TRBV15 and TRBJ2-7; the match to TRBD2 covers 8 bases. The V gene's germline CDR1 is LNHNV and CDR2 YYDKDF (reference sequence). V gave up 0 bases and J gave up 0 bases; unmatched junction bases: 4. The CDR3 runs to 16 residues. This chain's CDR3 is CATSRDSGIRSYEQYF. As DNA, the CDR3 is TGTGCCACCAGCAGAGATAGCGGGATACGCTCCTACGAGCAGTACTTC.

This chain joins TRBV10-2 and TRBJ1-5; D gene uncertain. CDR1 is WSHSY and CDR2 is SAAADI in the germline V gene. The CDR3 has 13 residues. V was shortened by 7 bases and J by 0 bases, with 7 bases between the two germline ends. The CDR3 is CASTGTSNQPQHF. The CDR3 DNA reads TGCGCCAGCACGGGAACTAGCAATCAGCCCCAGCATTTT.

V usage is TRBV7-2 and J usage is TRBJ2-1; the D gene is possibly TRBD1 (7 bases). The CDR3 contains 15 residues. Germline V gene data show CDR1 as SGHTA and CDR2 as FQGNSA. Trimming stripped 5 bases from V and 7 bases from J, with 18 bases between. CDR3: CASSIAGQNMNEQFF. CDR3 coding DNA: TGTGCCAGCAGCATTGCGGGACAGAACATGAATGAGCAGTTCTTC.

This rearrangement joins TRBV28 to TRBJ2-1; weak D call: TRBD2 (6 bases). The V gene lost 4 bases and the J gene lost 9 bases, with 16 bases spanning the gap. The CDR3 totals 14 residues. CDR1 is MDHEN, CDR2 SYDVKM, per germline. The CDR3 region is CASSSRARRGEQFF. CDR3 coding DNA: TGTGCCAGCAGTTCACGGGCGAGGCGGGGTGAGCAGTTCTTC.

The CDR3 region has the DNA TGTGCCAGCACCGACATGACAGGCGGTACTAAAGGCTACACCTTC. Its translation is CASTDMTGGTKGYTF. The rearrangement links TRBV9 to TRBJ1-2, with D maybe TRBD1 (6 bases). Trimming stripped 6 bases from V and 8 bases from J, with 23 bases between. CDR1 and CDR2 from the germline V gene are SGDLS and YYNGEE. The CDR3 spans 15 residues.

In DNA form, the CDR3 reads TGTGCCAGCAGCAAAGGGGACAGCCTAGACTCCTATAATTCACCCCTCCACTTT. Its protein product is CASSKGDSLDSYNSPLHF. V and J are TRBV21-1 and TRBJ1-6; whether TRBD1, the table's D call, matches the DNA was not checked. TRBV21-1 represents a pseudogene. CDR3 length equals 18 residues.

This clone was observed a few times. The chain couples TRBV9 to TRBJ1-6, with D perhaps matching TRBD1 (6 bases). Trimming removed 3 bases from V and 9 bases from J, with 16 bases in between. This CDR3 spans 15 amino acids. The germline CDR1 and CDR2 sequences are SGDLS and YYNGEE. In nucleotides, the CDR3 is TGTGCCAGCAGCGGACAACAGGGAGCCAGTTCACCCCTCCACTTT. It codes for CASSGQQGASSPLHF. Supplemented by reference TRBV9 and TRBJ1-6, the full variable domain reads DSGVTQTPKHLITATGQRVTLRCSPRSGDLSVYWYQQSLDQGLQFLIQYYNGEERAKGNILERFSAQQFPDLHSELNLSSLELGDSALYFCASSGQQGASSPLHFGNGTRLTVT.

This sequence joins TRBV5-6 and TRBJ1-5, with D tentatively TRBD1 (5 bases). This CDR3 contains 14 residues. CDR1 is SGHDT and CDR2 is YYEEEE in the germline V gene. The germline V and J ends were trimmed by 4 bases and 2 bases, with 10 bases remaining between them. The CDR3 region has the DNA TGTGCCAGCAGCCGGGGGGTCGGCAATCAGCCCCAGCATTTT. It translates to CASSRGVGNQPQHF.

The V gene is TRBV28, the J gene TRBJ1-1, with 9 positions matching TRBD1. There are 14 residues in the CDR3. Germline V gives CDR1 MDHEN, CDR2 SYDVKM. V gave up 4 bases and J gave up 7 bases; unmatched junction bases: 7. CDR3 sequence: CASSSTGGVGEAFF. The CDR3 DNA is TGTGCCAGCAGTTCCACAGGGGGCGTGGGTGAAGCTTTCTTT.

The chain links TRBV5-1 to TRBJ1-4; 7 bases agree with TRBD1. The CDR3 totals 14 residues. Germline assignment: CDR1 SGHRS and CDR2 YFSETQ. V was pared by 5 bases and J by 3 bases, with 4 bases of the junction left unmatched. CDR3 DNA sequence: TGCGCCAGCAGGCCGACAGGGTCTAATGAAAAACTGTTTTTT. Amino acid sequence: CASRPTGSNEKLFF. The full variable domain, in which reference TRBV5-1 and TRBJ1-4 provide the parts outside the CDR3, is KAGVTQTPRYLIKTRGQQVTLSCSPISGHRSVSWYQQTPGQGLQFLFEYFSETQRNKGNFPGRFSGRQFSNSRSEMNVSTLELGDSALYLCASRPTGSNEKLFFGSGTQLSVL.

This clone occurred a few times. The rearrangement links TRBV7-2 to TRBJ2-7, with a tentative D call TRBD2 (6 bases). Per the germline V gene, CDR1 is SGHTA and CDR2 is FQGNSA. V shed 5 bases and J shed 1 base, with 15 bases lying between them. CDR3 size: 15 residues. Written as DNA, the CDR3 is TGTGCCAGCAGCCCACACCGGGACTGGTCCTACGAGCAGTACTTC. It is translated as CASSPHRDWSYEQYF.

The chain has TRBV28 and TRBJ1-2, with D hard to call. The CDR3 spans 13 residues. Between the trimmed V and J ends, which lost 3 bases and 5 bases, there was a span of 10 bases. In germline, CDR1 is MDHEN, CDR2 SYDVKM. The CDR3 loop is CASSLAGGYGYTF. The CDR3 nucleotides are TGTGCCAGCAGTTTGGCAGGAGGATATGGCTACACCTTC.